This T cell receptor (beta chain) was sequenced during a study of sequential checkpoint blockade in melanoma. Study-wide background: First-line arms were nivolumab then ipilimumab, or the reverse, randomized 1:1. After both sequences, patients received maintenance nivolumab.

Treatment: randomized to nivolumab then ipilimumab (arm A) or the reverse (arm B). No patient had prior DNA-damaging chemotherapy. PBMC sorting kept live CD3+CD8+ cells without CD19 or CD56. The CDR3 length is 14 residues. Germline loops: CDR1 MNHEY, CDR2 SMNVEV (reference sequence). Trimming took off 3 bases at V and 5 bases at J, with 11 bases between the two ends. Sequencing was performed with immunoSEQ multiplex PCR; in TCRdb, only in-frame clones are kept and a portion is missing. The sample lists tens of thousands of clones; 75% to 90% were seen once. This chain joins TRBV27 and TRBJ2-1; D is undetermined. Sequencing was performed on CD8+ T cells sorted from blood (inferred from file names), taken from a patient given nivolumab and ipilimumab in sequence. This receptor was obtained from a human donor with melanoma. The DNA of the CDR3 is TGTGCCAGCAGTTTCGCTCTACCAAACAATGAGCAGTTCTTC. Encoded protein: CASSFALPNNEQFF.